Shown below are 22 T cell receptor beta chains from a single sample sequenced in a study of blood T cell repertoires in COVID-19. Clones were read by immunoSEQ multiplex PCR, and TCRdb kept only the in-frame ones, dropping some. The sample records some 94,000 clones, about four fifths being singletons. The sample comprised peripheral blood. The receptors shown here come from a man aged 70-80 years with active or convalescent COVID-19.

The count of this clone is one. CDR3 sequence reads: CASSLATGPFYEQYF. The CDR3 DNA follows: TGCGCCAGCAGCTTGGCCACAGGGCCCTTCTACGAGCAGTACTTC. This sequence joins TRBV5-1 and TRBJ2-7, with a weak D call TRBD1 (6 bases). The CDR3 runs to 15 residues. Germline CDR1 reads SGHRS; CDR2 reads YFSETQ. V was cut by 0 bases and J by 3 bases, with 13 bases left in between.

This chain connects TRBV9 to TRBJ2-1; 7 bases map to TRBD2. The CDR3 has 13 residues. From germline, CDR1 is SGDLS and CDR2 YYNGEE. V trimming: 7 bases; J trimming: 8 bases; junction bases outside the gene matches: 9. Written as DNA, the CDR3 is TGTGCCAGCGGACGGGGGGTTTGGGATGAGCAGTTCTTC. This codes for CASGRGVWDEQFF.

The rearrangement uses TRBV7-9 and TRBJ1-2, with 8 bases lining up with TRBD1. The V gene end was trimmed by 5 bases and the J gene end by 4 bases; junction bases not matched to a gene: 3. Germline lookup yields CDR1 SEHNR and CDR2 FQNEAQ (reference sequence). The CDR3 covers 13 residues. In DNA, the CDR3 is TGTGCCAGCAGCCCGGGACAGGCCTATGGCTACACCTTC. This encodes CASSPGQAYGYTF.

The chain links TRBV9 to TRBJ2-3, with D possibly being TRBD1 (6 bases). Looked up from germline, CDR1 is SGDLS and CDR2 is YYNGEE. Deletions cut 4 bases from V and 6 bases from J, with 18 bases between. This CDR3 contains 15 residues. CDR3 nucleotides: TGTGCCAGCAGCAACCCACAGGGCGCGGACGATACGCAGTATTTT. Its protein product is CASSNPQGADDTQYF.

This clone was seen only once. The V gene is TRBV6-5, the J gene TRBJ1-5; D might be TRBD1 (6 bases). Trimming cost V 8 bases and J 0 bases, with 14 bases left between them. The CDR3 length is 15 residues. The V gene's germline CDR1 is MNHEY and CDR2 SVGAGI. In DNA, the CDR3 is TGTGCCAGCGGGGCAGGACAGTCTAGCAATCAGCCCCAGCATTTT. This gives the protein CASGAGQSSNQPQHF.

The rearrangement uses TRBV7-9 and TRBJ2-7; 7 positions match TRBD1. The CDR3 contains 15 residues. The V gene end was trimmed by 4 bases and the J gene end by 1 base; junction bases not matched to a gene: 7. Germline values: CDR1 SEHNR, CDR2 FQNEAQ (reference sequence). This CDR3 is CASSSTGSGSYEQYF. CDR3 nucleotide sequence: TGTGCCAGCAGCTCGACAGGGAGTGGGTCCTACGAGCAGTACTTC.

The CDR3 bases are TGTGCCAGCAGCTTAAAGCCCCCTCCCTCCTGGGAGACCCAGTACTTC. It codes for CASSLKPPPSWETQYF. The chain recombines TRBV7-2 with TRBJ2-5; D gene unclear. Germline assignment: CDR1 SGHTA and CDR2 FQGNSA. V was cut by 2 bases and J by 5 bases, with 18 bases left in between. The CDR3 contains 16 residues. Supplemented by reference TRBV7-2 and TRBJ2-5, the full variable domain reads GAGVSQSPSNKVTEKGKDVELRCDPISGHTALYWYRQSLGQGLEFLIYFQGNSAPDKSGLPSDRFSAERTGGSVSTLTIQRTQQEDSAVYLCASSLKPPPSWETQYFGPGTRLLVL.

The chain links TRBV5-1 to TRBJ1-1; 7 positions match TRBD1. CDR3 length: 15 residues. The trim removed 3 bases at V and 0 bases at J, leaving 5 bases unmatched. Germline V CDR1 and CDR2: SGHRS, YFSETQ. The chain's CDR3 is CASSSDRAVNTEAFF. In DNA form, the CDR3 reads TGCGCCAGCAGCTCTGACAGGGCCGTGAACACTGAAGCTTTCTTT.

The chain employs TRBV5-1 and TRBJ2-3, with TRBD2 matching 12 bases. V trimming: 3 bases; J trimming: 6 bases; junction bases outside the gene matches: 2. The CDR3 is 14 residues long. Germline CDR1 SGHRS, CDR2 YFSETQ. The CDR3 region has the DNA TGCGCCAGCAGCTCTAGCGGGGGGGCCGATACGCAGTATTTT. Its protein product is CASSSSGGADTQYF.

The chain has TRBV4-1 and TRBJ2-7, with TRBD1 matching over 9 bases. This CDR3 spans 15 amino acids. V shed 3 bases and J 0 bases; nucleotides not matched to a gene: 3. Germline V lookup: CDR1 MGHRA, CDR2 YSYEKL. The CDR3 DNA reads TGCGCCAGCAGCCACCCGGGACAGGGCTCCTACGAGCAGTACTTC. This gives the protein CASSHPGQGSYEQYF.

V and J are TRBV24-1 and TRBJ2-6; D call uncertain. Trimming stripped 4 bases from V and 0 bases from J, with 6 bases between. The CDR3 sequence is 15 residues long. Germline V gene lookup returns CDR1 KGHDR and CDR2 SFDVKD. The CDR3 reads CATSDPRSGANVLTF. Here the CDR3 DNA reads TGTGCCACCAGTGACCCCCGCTCTGGGGCCAACGTCCTGACTTTC.

The rearrangement uses TRBV30 and TRBJ1-3; D is undetermined. The V gene lost 0 bases and the J gene lost 0 bases, with 9 bases spanning the gap. This CDR3 contains 15 residues. Germline CDR1 is GTSNPN and CDR2 is SVGIG (reference sequence). The CDR3 bases are TGTGCCTGGAGTGTTAAGGCTAGCTCTGGAAACACCATATATTTT. Amino acids: CAWSVKASSGNTIYF.

The gene calls are TRBV10-3 and TRBJ1-6; D perhaps matches TRBD1 (5 bases). CDR3 length: 17 amino acids. CDR1 and CDR2 (germline): ENHRY, SYGVKD. V lost 6 bases and J 7 bases, leaving 22 bases between the germline ends. CDR3 region: CAISGAGGTQLNSPLHF. CDR3 sequence (DNA): TGTGCCATCAGCGGGGCGGGGGGTACTCAGCTCAATTCACCCCTCCACTTT.

The chain uses TRBV28 and TRBJ2-3, with TRBD2 matching over 8 bases. J was trimmed by 0 bases and V by 11 bases; bases with no gene match: 16. CDR3 size: 17 residues. The germline CDR1 and CDR2 sequences are MDHEN and SYDVKM. CDR3 loop: CAAPPSSGGPSTDTQYF. Here the CDR3 DNA reads TGTGCCGCACCGCCATCCAGCGGGGGTCCTAGCACAGATACGCAGTATTTT.

This clone was counted a single time. The chain carries TRBV3-1 (or the pseudogene TRBV3-2) and TRBJ1-5; possibly TRBD1 for D (6 bases). Trimming left V 3 bases short and J 7 bases short, with 13 bases between. Germline CDR1 reads LGHDT; CDR2 reads YNNKEL (reference sequence). The CDR3 consists of 14 residues. The CDR3, as DNA: TGTGCCAGCAGCCATCTGGGGGCGAAACAGCCCCAGCATTTT. Translation gives CASSHLGAKQPQHF.

The chain combines TRBV3-1 (or the pseudogene TRBV3-2) with TRBJ1-5; D may be TRBD1 (5 bases). Trimming took off 2 bases at V and 10 bases at J, with 15 bases between the two ends. Looked up from germline, CDR1 is LGHDT and CDR2 is YNNKEL (reference sequence). CDR3 length equals 14 residues. CDR3 sequence: CASSQNGGVKPQHF. The CDR3 bases are TGTGCCAGCAGCCAAAACGGGGGGGTAAAACCCCAGCATTTT.

This clone was seen only a few times. The J gene is TRBJ1-3, the V gene TRBV3-1 (or the pseudogene TRBV3-2), with TRBD1 matching 10 bases. V dropped 4 bases and J dropped 0; count of bases not matched to a gene: 3. This CDR3 region has 16 residues. Germline V gives CDR1 LGHDT, CDR2 YNNKEL (reference sequence). The chain's CDR3 is CASSRQGASSGNTIYF. CDR3 sequence (DNA): TGTGCCAGCAGCCGACAGGGGGCTAGCTCTGGAAACACCATATATTTT.

The genes are TRBV6-5 and TRBJ2-1; TRBD2 agrees at 9 bases. The CDR3 is 14 amino acids. The J segment lost 9 bases and the V segment lost 7 bases, leaving 10 bases of the junction unmatched. Germline V gives CDR1 MNHEY, CDR2 SVGAGI. The CDR3 sequence: CASTREAGGGEQFF. Written as DNA, the CDR3 is TGTGCCAGCACGCGGGAAGCGGGGGGTGGTGAGCAGTTCTTC.

V gene TRBV28 combines with J gene TRBJ1-1; TRBD1 matches at 7 bases. This CDR3 comprises 14 residues. The germline CDR1 and CDR2 sequences are MDHEN and SYDVKM. Trimming removed 5 bases from V and 12 bases from J; junction bases left unmatched: 15. The CDR3 spells CASSPPRDSPGTFF. As DNA, the CDR3 is TGTGCCAGCAGTCCTCCCCGGGACAGTCCCGGCACTTTCTTT.

The V call is TRBV2, the J call TRBJ1-5; 7 bases map to TRBD1. Trimming removed 5 bases from V and 7 bases from J; junction bases left unmatched: 5. Germline V CDR1 and CDR2: SNHLY, FYNNEI. There are 13 residues in the CDR3. CDR3 sequence reads: CASSQGVNQPQHF. Here the CDR3 DNA reads TGTGCCAGCAGTCAGGGGGTAAACCAGCCCCAGCATTTT.

This clone was seen more than once but under ten times. The rearrangement uses TRBV6-2 or TRBV6-3 and TRBJ1-5, with D possibly matching TRBD1 (5 bases). CDR3 length: 18 residues. V gave up 2 bases and J gave up 0 bases, with 17 bases separating them. Germline V lookup: CDR1 MNHEY, CDR2 SVGEGT. CDR3 amino acids: CASSYPGPAGYSNQPQHF. The CDR3 coding sequence is TGTGCCAGCAGTTACCCAGGGCCAGCGGGGTATAGCAATCAGCCCCAGCATTTT.

This clone was seen more than once but under ten times. The CDR3 coding sequence is TGTGCCAGCAGGGTCCAGGGGGACAATGAGCAGTTCTTC. Its protein is CASRVQGDNEQFF. V usage is TRBV11-2 and J usage is TRBJ2-1; 7 bases map to TRBD1. Germline CDR1 SGHAT, CDR2 FQNNGV. CDR3 length equals 13 residues. V dropped 6 bases and J dropped 5; count of bases not matched to a gene: 4.